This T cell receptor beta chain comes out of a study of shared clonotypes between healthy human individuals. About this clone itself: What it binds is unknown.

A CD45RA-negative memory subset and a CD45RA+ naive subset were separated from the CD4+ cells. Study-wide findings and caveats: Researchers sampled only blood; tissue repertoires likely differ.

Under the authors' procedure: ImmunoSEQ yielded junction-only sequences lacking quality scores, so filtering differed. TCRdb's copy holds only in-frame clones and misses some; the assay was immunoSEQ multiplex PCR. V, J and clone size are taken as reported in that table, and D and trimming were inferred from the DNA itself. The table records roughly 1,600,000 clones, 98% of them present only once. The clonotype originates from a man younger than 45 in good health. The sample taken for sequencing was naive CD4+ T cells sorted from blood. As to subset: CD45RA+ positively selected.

The CDR3 protein is CASSPLPTGLSGATEAFF. The CDR3 DNA sequence: TGTGCCAGCTCACCTCTTCCGACAGGCCTCAGTGGGGCCACTGAAGCTTTCTTT. The chain carries TRBV18 and TRBJ1-1, with D possibly matching TRBD1 (6 bases). V lost 3 bases and J 4 bases, leaving 24 bases between the germline ends. Germline CDR1 is KGHSH and CDR2 is LQKENI. This CDR3 region has 18 residues.